The entry that follows covers one T cell receptor beta chain sequence. The antigen remains undetermined. The CDR3 is 13 amino acids. Trimming removed 3 bases at V and 4 bases at J, with 6 bases between. Germline V gene data show CDR1 as SGHTA and CDR2 as FQGNSA. TCRdb itself ran the reads through MiXCR, one entry per CDR3 protein. The profile shows around 430,000 distinct CDR3 sequences, under 45% of them singletons. The data stem from a study of T cell repertoires in cytomegalovirus infection. Study as a whole: HLA-B-restricted CMV epitopes that are well studied, plus recently identified HLA-C-restricted ones, were used by the study. Public TCR beta signatures provided an indication of both CMV infection and a matching HLA type. Study-level points and caveats: CMV-specific TCR beta clonotypes restricted by HLA-C were the ones dominating the ex vivo response. CMV carriers with the relevant HLA were identified by cumulative public TCR beta family frequency.

This TCR was recovered from a human donor in good health (CMV status not recorded). Some clones in this sample may be carry-over from other donors' samples. The gene calls are TRBV7-2 and TRBJ2-2; D remains ambiguous. This specimen was cultured PBMCs, taken from culture after CMV antigen stimulation. The CDR3 sequence: CASSLRFTGELFF. The DNA of the CDR3 is TGTGCCAGCAGCTTGAGGTTCACCGGGGAGCTGTTTTTT.